A single sample is the source of the 12 T cell receptor beta chains below, sequenced in a study of HIV-infected patients and healthy controls. Each CDR3 protein is one row after TCRdb ran MiXCR on the 5' RACE reads. The sample yields tens of thousands of distinct CDR3 sequences, roughly 16% seen once. Sequencing input: CD4+ T cells from blood. The source of these receptors is a human donor in good health.

This clonotype was recorded a few times. The rearrangement uses TRBV5-6 and TRBJ2-3; D call uncertain. This CDR3 contains 16 residues. V was cut by 1 base and J by 0 bases, with 12 bases left in between. In germline, CDR1 is SGHDT, CDR2 YYEEEE. The CDR3 nucleotides read TGTGCCAGCAGCTTGCTTCTCTCGTTCAGCACAGATACGCAGTATTTT. It translates to CASSLLLSFSTDTQYF.

This chain links TRBV12-3 or TRBV12-4 with TRBJ1-5, with no clear D. Trimming removed 3 bases from V and 0 bases from J, with 6 bases in between. The CDR3 runs 14 residues. CDR3 sequence reads: CASSLRGSNQPQHF. CDR3 bases: TGTGCCAGCAGTTTGCGGGGTAGCAATCAGCCCCAGCATTTT.

The chain employs TRBV29-1 and TRBJ2-1, with 8 bases lining up with TRBD1. Germline values: CDR1 SQVTM, CDR2 ANQGSEA. The CDR3 is 13 residues long. V lost 7 bases, J lost 8 bases, and 10 bases stayed unmatched. CDR3 loop: CSETGTGSDEQFF. As DNA, the CDR3 is TGCAGCGAGACCGGGACAGGTTCCGATGAGCAGTTCTTC.

This clonotype was detected a few times. This chain joins TRBV11-2 and TRBJ2-5; D is unclear. The V end lost 1 base, the J end lost 2 bases, and 14 bases lay between the germline ends. The CDR3 loop spans 16 amino acids. CDR1 and CDR2 (germline): SGHAT, FQNNGV. CDR3 residues: CASSLGQSRLQETQYF. DNA for the CDR3: TGTGCCAGCAGCTTAGGACAATCCCGGCTTCAAGAGACCCAGTACTTC.

In its sample, this clonotype is medium-sized. The chain employs TRBV10-3 and TRBJ1-5; D is uncertain. CDR3 size: 13 residues. Trimming took off 3 bases at V and 1 base at J, with 4 bases between the two ends. Looked up from germline, CDR1 is ENHRY and CDR2 is SYGVKD. The CDR3 loop is CAISESSNQPQHF. In DNA, the CDR3 is TGTGCCATCAGTGAAAGCAGCAATCAGCCCCAGCATTTT.

CDR3 sequence: CASSRTSPLHF. The CDR3 bases are TGTGCCAGCAGCCGGACTTCACCCCTCCACTTT. J is TRBJ1-6 and V is TRBV11-2; D remains ambiguous. V was cut by 5 bases and J by 9 bases, with 5 bases left in between. Germline CDR1 reads SGHAT; CDR2 reads FQNNGV. The CDR3 covers 11 residues.

This clonotype was seen repeatedly, ten times or more. DNA for the CDR3: TGCAGTGCTAACACGGATGGAGATACGCAGTATTTT. Encoded protein: CSANTDGDTQYF. This chain joins TRBV20-1 and TRBJ2-3, with D unresolved. The CDR3 runs to 12 residues. V was pared by 4 bases and J by 5 bases, with 10 bases between. In germline, CDR1 is DFQATT, CDR2 SNEGSKA (reference sequence).

This clonotype was counted a few times. The rearrangement joins TRBV2 to TRBJ1-2, with 8 bases fitting TRBD1. V lost 4 bases to trimming and J lost 8 bases; unmatched junction nucleotides: 6. Germline V lookup: CDR1 SNHLY, CDR2 FYNNEI. The CDR3 is 13 amino acids. The CDR3 spells CASSVRTGQGYTF. For the CDR3, the DNA is TGTGCCAGCAGTGTGCGGACAGGGCAAGGCTACACCTTC.

This clonotype was detected only a few times. DNA of the CDR3: TGTGCTACCGGCGGGGAACGCTCTGGAAACACCATATATTTT. Protein product: CATGGERSGNTIYF. This rearrangement joins TRBV28 to TRBJ1-3; no clear D. CDR1 is MDHEN and CDR2 is SYDVKM in the germline V gene. CDR3 length: 14 amino acids. The entire variable domain, with the rest obtained from reference TRBV28 and TRBJ1-3, is as follows: DVKVTQSSRYLVKRTGEKVFLECVQDMDHENMFWYRQDPGLGLRLIYFSYDVKMKEKGDIPEGYSVSREKKERFSLILESASTNQTSMYLCATGGERSGNTIYFGEGSWLTVV.

This clonotype was seen at least ten times. The chain uses TRBV7-9 and TRBJ1-1; D remains unclear. The CDR3 extends over 16 amino acids. Germline V lookup: CDR1 SEHNR, CDR2 FQNEAQ (reference sequence). V was trimmed by 2 bases and J by 5 bases, leaving 18 bases between them. CDR3 in amino acids: CASSLIRGGGSTEAFF. Written as DNA, the CDR3 is TGTGCCAGCAGCTTAATTCGAGGAGGCGGTTCAACTGAAGCTTTCTTT.

This clonotype was observed a handful of times. V usage is TRBV19 and J usage is TRBJ2-3; a possible D gene is TRBD1 (5 bases). CDR1 is LNHDA, CDR2 SQIVND, per germline (reference sequence). The CDR3 is 13 amino acids. Trimming removed 6 bases at V and 5 bases at J, with 12 bases between. CDR3 DNA sequence: TGTGCCAGTAGACCAGGGTTTCTAGATACGCAGTATTTT. Translation gives CASRPGFLDTQYF.

The V gene is TRBV5-1, the J gene TRBJ1-2; D call uncertain. Per the germline V gene, CDR1 is SGHRS and CDR2 is YFSETQ. V was cut by 1 base and J by 6 bases, with 13 bases left in between. The CDR3 is 14 residues long. The CDR3 sequence is CASSLLDSLDGYTF. CDR3 sequence (DNA): TGCGCCAGCAGCTTGTTAGACTCGCTCGATGGCTACACCTTC.